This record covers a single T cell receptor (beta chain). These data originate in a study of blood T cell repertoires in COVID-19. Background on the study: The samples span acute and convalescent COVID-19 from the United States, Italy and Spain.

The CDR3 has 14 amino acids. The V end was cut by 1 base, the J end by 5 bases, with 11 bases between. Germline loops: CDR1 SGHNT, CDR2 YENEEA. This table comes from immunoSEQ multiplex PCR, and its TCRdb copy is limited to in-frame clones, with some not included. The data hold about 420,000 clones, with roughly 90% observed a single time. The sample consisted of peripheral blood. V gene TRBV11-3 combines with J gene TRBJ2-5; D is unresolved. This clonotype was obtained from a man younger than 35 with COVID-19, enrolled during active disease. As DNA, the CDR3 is TGTGCCAGCAGCTTAGCTCCCGATCGGGAGACCCAGTACTTC. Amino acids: CASSLAPDRETQYF.